This T cell receptor beta chain appears in the sequencing data of a study of blood T cell repertoires in COVID-19. On the study more broadly: The samples span acute and convalescent COVID-19 from the United States, Italy and Spain. In each case, the material was cDNA or gDNA derived from T cells, B-cell-depleted T cells, or PBMCs.

Deletions cut 1 base from V and 11 bases from J, with 15 bases between. This CDR3 region has 13 residues. Germline values: CDR1 SGHNT, CDR2 YYREEE (reference sequence). Original handling: Amplifying reference gene primers gave estimates of nucleated cell counts. Measured with immunoSEQ multiplex PCR; TCRdb has only the in-frame clones, and not every one. V, J and clone size reflect that table, while D and trimming were determined from the DNA. The sample yields tens of thousands of clones, around 75% seen once. The sample comprised peripheral blood. The gene calls are TRBV5-4 and TRBJ1-1, with D possibly TRBD1 on 6 matching bases. The source of this sequence is a woman aged 50 to 60 with acute or convalescent COVID-19. The CDR3 region is CASSLQGTFGAFF. In DNA form, the CDR3 reads TGTGCCAGCAGCTTGCAGGGGACCTTTGGGGCTTTCTTT.